Listed below are T cell receptor beta chains from one sample, sequenced in a study of response to subunit inactivated influenza vaccine. TCRdb ran MiXCR on the RT-PCR reads and lists one entry per CDR3 protein. The sample holds hundreds of thousands of distinct CDR3 sequences, more than 10% seen once. Sequences were derived from non-naive T cells sorted from PBMCs, sampled approximately 15 days before vaccination. The receptors originated from a man aged 45 to 65 who received an inactivated influenza vaccine. The CDR3 runs from the conserved cysteine through the conserved F or W. The D gene is left open where the match is weak. The size field is filled for only some rows; it gives once, few, many or a size class.

J gene,V gene,clone size,D gene,CDR3 protein,CDR3 DNA
TRBJ1-1,TRBV7-2,many,TRBD1,CASSRGQLLGTEAFF,TGTGCCAGCAGCCGGGGACAGCTATTGGGCACTGAAGCTTTCTTT
TRBJ2-2,TRBV30,.,.,CAWSVARNTGELFF,TGTGCCTGGAGTGTAGCGCGCAACACCGGGGAGCTGTTTTTT
TRBJ2-1,TRBV15,many,TRBD2,CATSREVTSGGEFF,TGTGCCACCAGCAGAGAAGTTACTAGCGGGGGGGAGTTCTTC
TRBJ2-6,TRBV5-1,few,.,CASSSGTGANVLTF,TGCGCCAGCAGCTCAGGGACTGGGGCCAACGTCCTGACTTTC
TRBJ2-7,TRBV29-1,.,.,CSVEGYRDGRYEQYF,TGCAGCGTTGAAGGCTACCGGGACGGAAGATACGAGCAGTACTTC
TRBJ2-5,TRBV6-5,.,.,CASSYGVLAGETQYF,TGTGCCAGCAGTTACGGGGTACTAGCAGGCGAGACCCAGTACTTC
TRBJ2-7,TRBV11-2,few,TRBD2,CASSYDVAGTLEQYF,TGTGCCAGCAGCTATGATGTAGCGGGGACACTCGAGCAGTACTTC
TRBJ2-3,TRBV27,few,TRBD2,CASSILAGIPADTQYF,TGTGCCAGCAGTATTCTAGCGGGTATCCCCGCAGATACGCAGTATTTT
TRBJ2-7,TRBV12-3/TRBV12-4,few,TRBD2,CASTLSGGVSYEQYF,TGTGCCAGCACCCTAAGCGGGGGGGTTTCCTACGAGCAGTACTTC
TRBJ2-3,TRBV7-9,.,TRBD2,CASRGGDTQYF,TGTGCCAGCAGGGGGGGGGATACGCAGTATTTT
TRBJ2-7,TRBV14,few,.,CASSQAAGDFPYEQYF,TGTGCCAGCAGCCAAGCGGCAGGGGACTTTCCCTACGAGCAGTACTTC
TRBJ2-5,TRBV5-8,.,.,CASSLGRDTGFQETQYF,TGTGCCAGCAGCTTGGGTAGGGACACAGGTTTCCAAGAGACCCAGTACTTC
TRBJ2-4,TRBV27,.,TRBD1,CASGMSDRHKNIQYF,TGTGCCAGCGGGATGTCGGACAGGCACAAAAACATTCAGTACTTC
TRBJ2-3,TRBV29-1,few,TRBD1,CSVAGTGRSDTQYF,TGCAGCGTGGCCGGGACAGGGAGGTCAGATACGCAGTATTTT
TRBJ2-3,TRBV5-1,few,TRBD2,CASSGLAGGESTDTQYF,TGCGCCAGCAGTGGACTAGCGGGAGGCGAAAGCACAGATACGCAGTATTTT
TRBJ1-6,TRBV3-1,.,.,CASSRKPSDSPLHF,TGTGCCAGCAGCCGAAAGCCCTCCGATTCACCCCTCCACTTT
TRBJ1-1,TRBV18,.,.,CASSPAPLTEAFF,TGTGCCAGCTCACCCGCCCCCCTCACTGAAGCTTTCTTT
TRBJ1-1,TRBV11-2,many,.,CASGDGLNTEAFF,TGTGCCAGCGGGGACGGATTGAACACTGAAGCTTTCTTT
TRBJ1-1,TRBV7-6,.,TRBD1,CASSPPDRVTEAFF,TGTGCCAGCAGCCCCCCTGACAGGGTGACTGAAGCTTTCTTT
TRBJ2-3,TRBV5-8,.,TRBD2,CASSFPGLAGGTPWGRTDTQYF,TGTGCCAGCAGTTTCCCGGGACTAGCGGGGGGGACCCCCTGGGGCCGCACAGATACGCAGTATTTT